Listed below are T cell receptor beta chains from one sample, sequenced in a study of shared clonotypes between healthy human individuals. Method: immunoSEQ multiplex PCR; TCRdb's copy keeps in-frame clones and lacks some. The sample holds 520,000 or so clones, roughly 78% seen once. Sequences were obtained from PBMCs. All receptors come from a woman aged 40 to 55 in good health. Some clones in this sample may be carry-over from other donors' samples. Each CDR3 is given with its conserved first and last residue. The D gene is left open where the match is weak. Rows may omit the clone size; those that give it use once, few, many or a size class.

size | J | D | length | V | DNA | CDR3
- | TRBJ2-1 | TRBD2 | 15 | TRBV5-1 | TGCGCCAGCAGCGGGACTAGCGGGATGATCAATGAGCAGTTCTTC | CASSGTSGMINEQFF
- | TRBJ2-1 | - | 11 | TRBV5-8 | TGTGCCAGCAGCAAGAGGGATGAGCAGTTCTTC | CASSKRDEQFF
- | TRBJ2-3 | TRBD2 | 15 | TRBV5-1 | TGCGCCAGCAGCTTTAGCGGGCATAGCACAGATACGCAGTATTTT | CASSFSGHSTDTQYF
few | TRBJ2-5 | TRBD1 | 15 | TRBV5-1 | TGCGCCAGCAGCCCCGGACAGGGAATTCAAGAGACCCAGTACTTC | CASSPGQGIQETQYF
once | TRBJ1-4 | TRBD1 | 15 | TRBV11-2 | TGTGCCAGCAGTCACGTAAGGGGGCGGATTGAAAAACTGTTTTTT | CASSHVRGRIEKLFF
- | TRBJ1-1 | - | 13 | TRBV25-1 | TGTGTCAGCACCCCCCTAGGGGCAGGTGAAGCTTTCTTT | CVSTPLGAGEAFF
- | TRBJ2-1 | TRBD2 | 20 | TRBV4-2 | TGTGCCAGCAGCCGACGGACAGGGACTAGCGGGAGAACAGCATACAATGAGCAGTTCTTC | CASSRRTGTSGRTAYNEQFF
few | TRBJ2-2 | - | 12 | TRBV5-6 | TGTGCCAGCAGCCTCCCTGCCGGGGAGCTGTTTTTT | CASSLPAGELFF
- | TRBJ2-7 | TRBD2 | 14 | TRBV10-2 | TGCGCCAGCAAGCCGGGACTAGCGGTGTACGAGCAGTACTTC | CASKPGLAVYEQYF
- | TRBJ2-6 | - | 16 | TRBV30 | TGTGCCTGGGGGATCGACAGGATCTCTGGGGCCAACGTCCTGACTTTC | CAWGIDRISGANVLTF
- | TRBJ2-7 | TRBD2 | 13 | TRBV7-2 | TGTGCCAGCAGCTTAGGTGCGGGAGTTTCGCCAGGCTTC | CASSLGAGVSPGF
- | TRBJ2-1 | - | 16 | TRBV7-9 | TGTGCCAGCAGCTTAGGCGTAGCGCTGTTCTACAATGAGCAGTTCTTC | CASSLGVALFYNEQFF
- | TRBJ2-3 | - | 16 | TRBV19 | TGTGCCAGTACACCGGGACGGCGTCTGTTCACAGATACGCAGTATTTT | CASTPGRRLFTDTQYF
- | TRBJ1-1 | - | 14 | TRBV7-3 | TGTGCCAGCAGCTCCCAACCTTCGAACACTGAAGCTTTCTTT | CASSSQPSNTEAFF
once | TRBJ2-3 | TRBD2 | 17 | TRBV12-5 | TGTGCTAGTGGTTTGGGATCTGGAGGGGCTAGCGGAGATACGCAGTATTTT | CASGLGSGGASGDTQYF
- | TRBJ2-2 | - | 16 | TRBV30 | TGTGCCTGGAGTGTTCCCCCCGGAGGGTTCGGCGGGGAGCTGTTTTTT | CAWSVPPGGFGGELFF
- | TRBJ2-1 | TRBD1 | 16 | TRBV7-3 | TGTGCCAGCAGCTCTCAACCGGGACAGGGGTCCAATGAGCAGTTCTTC | CASSSQPGQGSNEQFF
- | TRBJ2-7 | - | 12 | TRBV27 | TGTGCCAGCAGTTCCCCTACCTACGAGCAGTACTTC | CASSSPTYEQYF
once | TRBJ1-1 | - | 13 | TRBV30 | TGTGCCTGGAGTGTACAAGAGAACACTGAAGCTTTCTTT | CAWSVQENTEAFF
- | TRBJ2-4 | - | 16 | TRBV4-2 | TGTGCCAGCAGCCAAGTTCCGGGGGCTGCCAAAAACATTCAGTACTTC | CASSQVPGAAKNIQYF
- | TRBJ2-7 | TRBD1 | 14 | TRBV29-1 | TGCAGCGTGGGGAGGACAGGGGACTCCTACGAGCAGTACTTC | CSVGRTGDSYEQYF
- | TRBJ2-1 | TRBD2 | 16 | TRBV28 | TGTGCCAGCAGTTTATATGCGGGAGGGCCGAGGGTTGAGCAGTTCTTC | CASSLYAGGPRVEQFF
- | TRBJ2-7 | - | 13 | TRBV2 | TGTGCCAGCGGCGGATACGACAGCTACGAGCAGTACTTC | CASGGYDSYEQYF
- | TRBJ2-1 | TRBD2 | 18 | TRBV18 | TGTGCCAGCTCACTAACACTGGGACTAGCGGGAGCCTACAATGAGCAGTTCTTC | CASSLTLGLAGAYNEQFF
- | TRBJ2-6 | - | 15 | TRBV15 | TGTGCCACCAGCAGCGACTTCTCTGGGGCCAACGTCCTGACTTTC | CATSSDFSGANVLTF
- | TRBJ1-6 | TRBD1 | 18 | TRBV30 | TGTGCCTGGAGTCCATACACTACAGGGGGCTCTTCTAATTCACCCCTCCACTTT | CAWSPYTTGGSSNSPLHF
- | TRBJ1-5 | TRBD1 | 15 | TRBV5-1 | TGCGCCAGCAGCTTGGGGGGGACAGGGGAACAGCCCCAGCATTTT | CASSLGGTGEQPQHF
- | TRBJ2-5 | TRBD2 | 15 | TRBV5-6 | TGTGCCAGCAGAATAAGCGGGACGGGGCAAGAGACCCAGTACTTC | CASRISGTGQETQYF
once | TRBJ1-4 | - | 15 | TRBV18 | TGTGCCAGCTCACCACAGGGAGCAACTAATGAAAAACTGTTTTTT | CASSPQGATNEKLFF
- | TRBJ2-3 | TRBD1 | 14 | TRBV11-2 | TGTGCCAGCAGTCAGGGGGTTGGCGGAGATACGCAGTATTTT | CASSQGVGGDTQYF
once | TRBJ2-1 | - | 14 | TRBV28 | TGTGCCAGCAGTCTCGTGGCTACTAGGGTTCGGCAGTTCTTC | CASSLVATRVRQFF
- | TRBJ2-7 | TRBD2 | 19 | TRBV7-8 | TGTGCCAGCATCATGACGGGAGGTAGCGGGAACTTCATCCCCTACGAGCAGTACTTC | CASIMTGGSGNFIPYEQYF
- | TRBJ2-5 | - | 12 | TRBV7-2 | TGTGCCAGCAGCCTTAGTTCGGAGACCCAGTACTTC | CASSLSSETQYF
- | TRBJ2-3 | - | 13 | TRBV27 | TGTGCCAGCAGTTCGGGCCCGAGAGTTACGCAGTATTTT | CASSSGPRVTQYF
- | TRBJ1-2 | - | 14 | TRBV11-2 | TGTGCCAGCAGCCGTGGACTTTCTAACTATGGCTACACCTTC | CASSRGLSNYGYTF
- | TRBJ1-5 | TRBD1 | 15 | TRBV2 | TGTGCCAGCAGTGAGGACAGGGGCCGCGCAGGGCCCCAGCATTTT | CASSEDRGRAGPQHF
- | TRBJ2-3 | - | 12 | TRBV2 | TGTGCCACCCAGACAGATACAGATACGCAGTATTTT | CATQTDTDTQYF
few | TRBJ2-5 | - | 18 | TRBV7-2 | TGTGCCAGCAGCTTAACGGGGGCTGGGCTTCTCACCAAAGAGACCCAGTACTTC | CASSLTGAGLLTKETQYF
- | TRBJ1-2 | - | 13 | TRBV28 | TGTGCCAGCAGATACCGGGGCAACTATGGCTACACCTTC | CASRYRGNYGYTF
few | TRBJ2-7 | - | 17 | TRBV7-2 | TGTGCCAGCAGCAAAACTAGAAACCCCGCTACGACCTACGAGCAGTACTTC | CASSKTRNPATTYEQYF
- | TRBJ2-1 | - | 12 | TRBV6-5 | TGTGCCACCAGGACGAGGGACAATGAGCAGTTCTTC | CATRTRDNEQFF